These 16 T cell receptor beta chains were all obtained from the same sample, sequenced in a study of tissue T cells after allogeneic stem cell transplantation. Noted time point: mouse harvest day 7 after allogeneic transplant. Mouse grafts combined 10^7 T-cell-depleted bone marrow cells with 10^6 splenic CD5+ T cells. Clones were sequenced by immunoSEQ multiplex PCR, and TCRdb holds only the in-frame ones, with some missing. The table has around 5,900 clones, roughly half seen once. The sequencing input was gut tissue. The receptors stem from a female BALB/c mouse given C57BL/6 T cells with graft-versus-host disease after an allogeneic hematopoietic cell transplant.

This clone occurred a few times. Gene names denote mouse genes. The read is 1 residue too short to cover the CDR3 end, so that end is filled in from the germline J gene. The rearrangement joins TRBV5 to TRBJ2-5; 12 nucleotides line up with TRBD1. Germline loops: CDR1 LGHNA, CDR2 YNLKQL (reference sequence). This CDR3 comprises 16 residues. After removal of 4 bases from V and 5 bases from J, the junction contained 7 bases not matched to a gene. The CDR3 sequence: CASSRDRGHVGDTQYF. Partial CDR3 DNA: TGTGCCAGCAGCCGGGACAGGGGGCACGTAGGAGACACCCAGTAC.

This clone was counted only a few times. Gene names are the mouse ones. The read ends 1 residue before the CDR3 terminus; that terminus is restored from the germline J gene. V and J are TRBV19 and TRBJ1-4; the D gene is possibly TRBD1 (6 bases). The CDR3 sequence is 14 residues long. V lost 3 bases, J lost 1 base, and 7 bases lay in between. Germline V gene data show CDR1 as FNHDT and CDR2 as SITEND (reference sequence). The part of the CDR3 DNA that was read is TGTGCCAGCAGTAAGGGGGGTTCCAACGAAAGATTATTT. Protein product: CASSKGGSNERLF. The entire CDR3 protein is CASSKGGSNERLFF. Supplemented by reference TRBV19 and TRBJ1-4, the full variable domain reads GGIITQTPKFLIGQEGQKLTLKCQQNFNHDTMYWYRQDSGKGLRLIYYSITENDLQKGDLSEGYDASREKKSSFSLTVTSAQKNEMAVFLCASSKGGSNERLFFGHGTKLSVL.

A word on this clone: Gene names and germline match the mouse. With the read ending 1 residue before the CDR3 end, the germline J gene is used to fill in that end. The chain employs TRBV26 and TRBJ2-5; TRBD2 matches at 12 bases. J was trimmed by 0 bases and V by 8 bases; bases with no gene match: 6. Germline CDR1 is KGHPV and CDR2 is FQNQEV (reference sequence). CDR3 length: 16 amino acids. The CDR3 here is CASPRDWGANQDTQYF. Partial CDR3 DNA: TGTGCCAGCCCCCGGGACTGGGGGGCAAACCAAGACACCCAGTAC.

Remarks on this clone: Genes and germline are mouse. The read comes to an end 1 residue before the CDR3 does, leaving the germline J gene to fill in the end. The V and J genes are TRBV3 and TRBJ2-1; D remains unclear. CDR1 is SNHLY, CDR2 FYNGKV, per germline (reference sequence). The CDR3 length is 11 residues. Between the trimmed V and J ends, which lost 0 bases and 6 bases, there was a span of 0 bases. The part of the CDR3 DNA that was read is TGTGCCAGCAGCTTAGCTGCTGAGCAGTTC. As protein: CASSLAAEQF. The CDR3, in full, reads CASSLAAEQFF.

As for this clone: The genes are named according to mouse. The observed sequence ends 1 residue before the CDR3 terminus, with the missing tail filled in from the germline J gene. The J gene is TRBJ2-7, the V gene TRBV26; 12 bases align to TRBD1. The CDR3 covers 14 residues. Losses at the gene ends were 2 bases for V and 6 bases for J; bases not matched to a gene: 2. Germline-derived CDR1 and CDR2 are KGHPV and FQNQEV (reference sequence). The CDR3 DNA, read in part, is TGTGCCAGCAGTCTGAGGGACAGGGGGCTTGAACAGTAC. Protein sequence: CASSLRDRGLEQY. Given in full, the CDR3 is CASSLRDRGLEQYF.

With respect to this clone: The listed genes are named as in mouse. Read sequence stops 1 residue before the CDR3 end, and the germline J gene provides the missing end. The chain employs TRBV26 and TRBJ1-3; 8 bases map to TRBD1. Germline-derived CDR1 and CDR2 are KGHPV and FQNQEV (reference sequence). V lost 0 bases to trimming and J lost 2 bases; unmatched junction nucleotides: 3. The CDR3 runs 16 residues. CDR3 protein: CASSLSRGRTGNTLYF. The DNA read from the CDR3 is TGTGCCAGCAGTCTGTCCAGGGGGCGCACTGGAAATACGCTCTAT.

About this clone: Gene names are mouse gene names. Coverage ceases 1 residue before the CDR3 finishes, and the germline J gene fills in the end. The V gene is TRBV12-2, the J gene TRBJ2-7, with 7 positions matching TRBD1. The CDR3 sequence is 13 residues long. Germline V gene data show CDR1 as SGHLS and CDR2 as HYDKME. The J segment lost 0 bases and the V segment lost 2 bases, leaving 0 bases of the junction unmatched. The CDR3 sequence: CASSRDSSYEQYF. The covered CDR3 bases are TGTGCCAGCTCTCGGGACAGCTCCTATGAACAGTAC.

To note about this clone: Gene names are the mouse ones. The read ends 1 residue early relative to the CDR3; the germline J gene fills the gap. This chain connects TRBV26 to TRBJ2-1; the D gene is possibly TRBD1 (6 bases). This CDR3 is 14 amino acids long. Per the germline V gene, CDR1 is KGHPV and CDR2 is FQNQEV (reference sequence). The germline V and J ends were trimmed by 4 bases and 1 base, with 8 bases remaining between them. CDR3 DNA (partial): TGTGCCAGCAGTCGGACAGTAAACTATGCTGAGCAGTTC. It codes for CASSRTVNYAEQF. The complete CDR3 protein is CASSRTVNYAEQFF.

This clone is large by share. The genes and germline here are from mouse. CDR3 protein: CASGDAGPNTEVFF. CDR3 DNA, as far as it was read: TGTGCCAGCGGTGATGCTGGGCCAAACACAGAAGTCTTC. The chain recombines TRBV13-2 with TRBJ1-1; unclear D gene. The read is 1 residue too short to cover the CDR3 end, so that end is filled in from the germline J gene. The CDR3 totals 14 residues. Trimming stripped 0 bases from V and 0 bases from J, with 6 bases between. Germline V CDR1 and CDR2: NNHNN, SYGAGS (reference sequence).

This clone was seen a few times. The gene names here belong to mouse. CDR3 bases read: TGTGCAAGCAGCTCGGGACAAAAAAACACCTTGTAC. It translates to CASSSGQKNTLY. The CDR3 in full is CASSSGQKNTLYF. The chain joins TRBV16 to TRBJ2-4; perhaps TRBD1 as D (6 bases). The read stops 1 residue short of the end of the CDR3; the missing end is completed from the germline J gene. The CDR3 loop spans 13 amino acids. V lost 4 bases and J 4 bases, leaving 9 bases between the germline ends. CDR1 is SGHSA and CDR2 is FRNQAP in the germline V gene.

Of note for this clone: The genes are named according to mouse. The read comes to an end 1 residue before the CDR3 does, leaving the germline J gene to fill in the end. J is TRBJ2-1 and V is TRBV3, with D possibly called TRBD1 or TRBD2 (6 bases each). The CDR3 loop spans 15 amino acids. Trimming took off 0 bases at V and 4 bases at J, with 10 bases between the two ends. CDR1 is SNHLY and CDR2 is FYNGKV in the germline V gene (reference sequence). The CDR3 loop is CASSLALGAYAEQFF. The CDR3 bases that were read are TGTGCCAGCAGCTTAGCGTTGGGGGCTTATGCTGAGCAGTTC.

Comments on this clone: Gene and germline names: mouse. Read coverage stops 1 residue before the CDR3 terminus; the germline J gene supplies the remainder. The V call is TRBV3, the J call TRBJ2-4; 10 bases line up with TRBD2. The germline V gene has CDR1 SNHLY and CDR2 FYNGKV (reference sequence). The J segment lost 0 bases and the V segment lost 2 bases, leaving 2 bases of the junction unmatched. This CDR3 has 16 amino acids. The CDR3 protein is CASSLLGGPSQNTLYF. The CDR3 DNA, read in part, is TGTGCCAGCAGCTTACTGGGGGGGCCTAGTCAAAACACCTTGTAC.

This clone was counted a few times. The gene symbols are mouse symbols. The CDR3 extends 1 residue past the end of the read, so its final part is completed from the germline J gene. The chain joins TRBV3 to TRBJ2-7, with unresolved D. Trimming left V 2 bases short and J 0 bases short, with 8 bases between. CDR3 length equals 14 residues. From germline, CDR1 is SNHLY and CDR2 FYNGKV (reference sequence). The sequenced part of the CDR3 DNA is TGTGCCAGCAGCTTACGGCAGAGCTCCTATGAACAGTAC. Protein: CASSLRQSSYEQY. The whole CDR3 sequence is CASSLRQSSYEQYF.

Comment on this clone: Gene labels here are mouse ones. Incomplete CDR3 DNA: TGTGCCAGCAGCCAAGAAGGGCAAAACCAAGACACCCAGTAC. Translated: CASSQEGQNQDTQY. The entire CDR3 is CASSQEGQNQDTQYF. The rearrangement joins TRBV2 to TRBJ2-5, with D unresolved. The read terminates 1 residue before the CDR3 end, so the remaining end is supplied by the germline J gene. The CDR3 contains 15 residues. Trimming took 0 bases from V and 0 from J, leaving 7 bases between them. Germline-derived CDR1 and CDR2 are LGHNA and YSYQKL.

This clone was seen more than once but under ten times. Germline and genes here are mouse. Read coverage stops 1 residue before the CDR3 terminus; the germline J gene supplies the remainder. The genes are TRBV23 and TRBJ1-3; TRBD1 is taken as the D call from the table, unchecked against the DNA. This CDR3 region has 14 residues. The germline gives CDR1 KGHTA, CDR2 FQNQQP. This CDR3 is CSSSPGGSGNTLYF. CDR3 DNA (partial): TGCTCCAGCAGCCCAGGGGGCTCTGGAAATACGCTCTAT.

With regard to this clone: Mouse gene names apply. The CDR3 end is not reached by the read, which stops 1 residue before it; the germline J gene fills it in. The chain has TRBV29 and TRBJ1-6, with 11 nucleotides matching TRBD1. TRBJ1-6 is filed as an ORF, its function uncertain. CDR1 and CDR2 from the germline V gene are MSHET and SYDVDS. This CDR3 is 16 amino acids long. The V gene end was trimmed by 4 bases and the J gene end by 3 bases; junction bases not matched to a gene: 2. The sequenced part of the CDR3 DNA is TGTGCTAGCAGTTGGGGGACAGGGGGCTATAATTCGCCCCTCTAC. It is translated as CASSWGTGGYNSPLY. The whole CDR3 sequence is CASSWGTGGYNSPLYF.